Sequencing of this TCR beta chain was carried out in a study of blood T cell repertoires in COVID-19. Study-wide background: Sites across the United States, Italy and Spain contributed samples from acute and convalescent COVID-19.

The CDR3 extends over 15 amino acids. Trimming pared 0 bases from V and 0 bases from J, leaving 10 bases between. In germline, CDR1 is SGHNT, CDR2 YYREEE (reference sequence). The table came from immunoSEQ multiplex PCR; TCRdb's copy has only in-frame clones and leaves some out. Of under 95,000 clones in the sample, roughly 88% were seen once. The J gene is TRBJ2-7, the V gene TRBV5-4; maybe TRBD2 (6 bases). The clonotype comes from a human donor in a cohort sampled during active COVID-19. Source material: peripheral blood. The CDR3: CASSLGGAFSYEQYF. The CDR3 region has the DNA TGTGCCAGCAGCTTGGGCGGGGCGTTCTCCTACGAGCAGTACTTC.